This T cell receptor beta chain was documented in a study of PD-L1 blockade in urothelial cancer. Study as a whole: Atezolizumab therapy began for patients in 2014, dosed at 1,200 mg intravenously every 3 weeks. It was at 3 weeks (second dose) and 6 weeks after treatment start that blood was analyzed. There were a median of about 150,000 T cells in blood samples.

Time point specified: pretreatment peripheral blood. All patients carried locally advanced or metastatic urothelial carcinoma. Per the germline V gene, CDR1 is MNHNS and CDR2 is SASEGT. This CDR3 comprises 10 residues. V shed 9 bases and J shed 5 bases, with 8 bases lying between them. TCRdb's copy holds only in-frame clones and misses some; the assay was immunoSEQ multiplex PCR. The sample has over 45,000 clones, around 84% seen once. Specimen: PBMCs, collected around atezolizumab (anti-PD-L1) treatment. The receptor's source is a man between 60 and 70 years old with urothelial cancer. V usage is TRBV6-1 and J usage is TRBJ2-7; D gene ambiguous. CDR3 nucleotides: TGTGCCAGTCAGACACACGAGCAGTACTTC. Translation: CASQTHEQYF.